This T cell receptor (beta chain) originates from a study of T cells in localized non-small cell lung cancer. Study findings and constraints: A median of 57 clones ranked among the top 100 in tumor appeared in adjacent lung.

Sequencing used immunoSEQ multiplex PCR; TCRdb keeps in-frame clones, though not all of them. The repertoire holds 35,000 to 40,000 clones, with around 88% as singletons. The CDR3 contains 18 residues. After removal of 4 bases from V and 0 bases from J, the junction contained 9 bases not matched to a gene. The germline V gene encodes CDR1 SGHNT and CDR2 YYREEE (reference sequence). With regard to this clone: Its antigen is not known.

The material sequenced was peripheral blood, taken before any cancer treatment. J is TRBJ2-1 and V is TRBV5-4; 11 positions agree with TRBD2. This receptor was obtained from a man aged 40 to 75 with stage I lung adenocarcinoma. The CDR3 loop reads CASSKGLAGTSSYNEQFF. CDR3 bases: TGTGCCAGCAGCAAAGGACTAGCGGGCACCAGCTCCTACAATGAGCAGTTCTTC.